This T cell receptor beta chain was found in a study of blood T cell repertoires in COVID-19. At the level of the study: The samples span acute and convalescent COVID-19 from the United States, Italy and Spain. In each case, the material was cDNA or gDNA derived from T cells, B-cell-depleted T cells, or PBMCs.

Per the authors' pipeline: Scientists estimated how many nucleated cells there were by amplifying reference gene primers. The assay was immunoSEQ multiplex PCR, and TCRdb's table has in-frame clones only and misses some. V, J and clone size reflect that table, while D and trimming were determined from the DNA. The sample has around 19,000 clones; approximately 90% are singletons. The sequence derives from a woman aged 55-69 years with active COVID-19. Sequenced material: peripheral blood.

The CDR3 DNA is TGTGCCAGCAGTTCCCTCAAGGGAGGAGTTTCACCCCTCCACTTT. This sequence encodes CASSSLKGGVSPLHF. J is TRBJ1-6 and V is TRBV27; D remains unclear. The germline gives CDR1 MNHEY, CDR2 SMNVEV (reference sequence). This CDR3 is built from 15 residues. V lost 4 bases, J lost 9 bases, and 16 bases lay in between.